The sequence of this T cell receptor beta chain was determined in a study of T-cell memory formation after mild COVID-19. About the study: The TCR clusters were mostly specific to one donor.

Broader study findings: Among CD4+ contracting clones, most were CM and EM, and CD8+ ones EMRA. Some responding clones appeared in pre-infection memory, suggesting cross-reactive memory joined.

The TCR alpha and TCR beta cDNA libraries, bearing sample barcodes and UMIs, were generated by 5'RACE using constant-segment primers. TCRdb passed the 5' RACE reads through MiXCR, listing each CDR3 protein once. In the table there are about 100,000 distinct CDR3 sequences, over 8.5% of which are singletons. The germline V gene has CDR1 LGHNA and CDR2 YSLEER. The trim removed 4 bases at V and 3 bases at J, leaving 4 bases unmatched. The CDR3 runs to 15 residues. Concerning this clonotype: Its antigen is not identified.

Source material: PBMCs or a T cell subset sorted from them (not recorded which). The TCR sequence derives from a man between 18 and 35 years old who had mild COVID-19 (a few samples of this study predate the infection). Cell type and time point are not known. The chain uses TRBV4-3 and TRBJ2-2; 8 bases are a match to TRBD1. In DNA, the CDR3 is TGCGCCAGCAGCCTCGACAGGGGAGACACCGGGGAGCTGTTTTTT. Encoded protein: CASSLDRGDTGELFF.